This T cell receptor (beta chain) was captured in a study of blood T cell repertoires in COVID-19. For the study at large: The United States, Italy and Spain were the sources of the acute and convalescent COVID-19 samples. PBMCs, B-cell-depleted T cells, or T cells were the source of the cDNA or gDNA that made up the material.

The CDR3 runs to 20 residues. J was trimmed by 3 bases and V by 5 bases; bases with no gene match: 19. Germline V lookup: CDR1 LNHDA, CDR2 SQIVND (reference sequence). Here immunoSEQ multiplex PCR was the method, and the copy in TCRdb shows in-frame clones only, minus some. The top ten hold roughly 7.5% of the sample, which has about 29,000 clones, under 85% seen once. The specimen sequenced was peripheral blood. The chain carries TRBV19 and TRBJ1-4; 9 bases agree with TRBD1. The TCR was taken from a woman in her 70s with active or convalescent COVID-19. This CDR3 reads CASSSHWGQGSRSPNEKLFF. DNA of the CDR3: TGTGCCAGTAGTTCCCACTGGGGACAGGGCTCGAGATCGCCTAATGAAAAACTGTTTTTT.